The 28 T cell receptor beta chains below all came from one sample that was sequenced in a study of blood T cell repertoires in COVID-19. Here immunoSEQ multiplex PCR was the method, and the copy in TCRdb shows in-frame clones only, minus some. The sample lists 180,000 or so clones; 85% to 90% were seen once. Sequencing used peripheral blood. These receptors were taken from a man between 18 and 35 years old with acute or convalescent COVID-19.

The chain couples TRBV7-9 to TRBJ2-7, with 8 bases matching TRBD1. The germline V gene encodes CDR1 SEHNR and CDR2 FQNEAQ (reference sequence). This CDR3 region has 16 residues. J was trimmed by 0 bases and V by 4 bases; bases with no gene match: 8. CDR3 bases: TGTGCCAGCAGCTCCCACGACAGGGGACTCTCCTACGAGCAGTACGTC. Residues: CASSSHDRGLSYEQYV.

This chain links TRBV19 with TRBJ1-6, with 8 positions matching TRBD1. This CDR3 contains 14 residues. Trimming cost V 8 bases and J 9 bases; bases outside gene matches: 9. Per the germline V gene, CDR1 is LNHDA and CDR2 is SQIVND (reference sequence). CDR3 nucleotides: TGTGCCAGTCAAATACAGGGGGTAGGTTCACCCCTCCACTTT. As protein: CASQIQGVGSPLHF.

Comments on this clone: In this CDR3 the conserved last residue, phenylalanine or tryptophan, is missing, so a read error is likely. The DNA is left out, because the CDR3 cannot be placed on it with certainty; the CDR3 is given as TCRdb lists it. The CDR3 here is CASSQNFQGTGPVFI. This chain connects TRBV4-1 to TRBJ1-2; TRBD1 was called by the table and not checked on the DNA. The CDR3 has 15 amino acids, counting both end residues. Germline CDR1 and CDR2: MGHRA and YSYEKL.

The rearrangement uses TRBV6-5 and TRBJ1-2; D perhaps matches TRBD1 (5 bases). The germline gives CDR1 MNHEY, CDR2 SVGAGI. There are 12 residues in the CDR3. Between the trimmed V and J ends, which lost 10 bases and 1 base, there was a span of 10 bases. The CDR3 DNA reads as TGTGCCATCCAGGACATTAACTATGGCTACACCTTC. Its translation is CAIQDINYGYTF.

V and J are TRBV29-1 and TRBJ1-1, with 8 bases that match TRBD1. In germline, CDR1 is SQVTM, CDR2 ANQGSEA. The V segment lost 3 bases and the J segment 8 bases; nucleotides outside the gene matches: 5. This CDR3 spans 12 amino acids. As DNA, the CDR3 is TGCAGCGTTGAGATGACAGGGGAGGAAGCTTTCTTT. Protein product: CSVEMTGEEAFF.

This CDR3 reads CASSPTGSDGYTF. CDR3 in DNA: TGTGCCAGCAGCCCGACAGGGAGCGATGGCTACACCTTC. This chain links TRBV9 with TRBJ1-2; 7 positions agree with TRBD1. The J segment lost 6 bases and the V segment lost 4 bases, leaving 6 bases of the junction unmatched. In germline, CDR1 is SGDLS, CDR2 YYNGEE. This CDR3 has 13 amino acids.

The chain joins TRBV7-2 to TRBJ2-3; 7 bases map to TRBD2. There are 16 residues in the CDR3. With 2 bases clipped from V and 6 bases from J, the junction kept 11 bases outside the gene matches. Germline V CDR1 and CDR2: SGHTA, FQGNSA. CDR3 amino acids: CASSLFLSGEVDTQYF. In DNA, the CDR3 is TGTGCCAGCAGCTTATTTCTCAGCGGGGAAGTGGATACGCAGTATTTT.

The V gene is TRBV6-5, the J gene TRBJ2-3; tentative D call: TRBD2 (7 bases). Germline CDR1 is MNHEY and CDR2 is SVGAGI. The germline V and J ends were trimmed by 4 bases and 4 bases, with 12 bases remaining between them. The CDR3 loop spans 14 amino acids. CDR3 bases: TGTGCCAGCAGTTTAGGGGGGGAATCAGATACGCAGTATTTT. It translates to CASSLGGESDTQYF.

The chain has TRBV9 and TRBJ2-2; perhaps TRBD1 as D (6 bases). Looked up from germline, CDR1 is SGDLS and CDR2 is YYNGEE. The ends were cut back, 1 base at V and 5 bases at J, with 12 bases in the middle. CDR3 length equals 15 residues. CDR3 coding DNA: TGTGCCAGCAGCGTACGAGACAGGACGACCGGGGAGCTGTTTTTT. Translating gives CASSVRDRTTGELFF.

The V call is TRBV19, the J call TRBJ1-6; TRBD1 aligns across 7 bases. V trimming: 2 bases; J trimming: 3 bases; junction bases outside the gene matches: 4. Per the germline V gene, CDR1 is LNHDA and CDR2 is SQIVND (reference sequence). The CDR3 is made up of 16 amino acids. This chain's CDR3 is CASSILRTGYNSPLHF. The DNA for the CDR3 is TGTGCCAGTAGTATACTTAGGACAGGCTATAATTCACCCCTCCACTTT.

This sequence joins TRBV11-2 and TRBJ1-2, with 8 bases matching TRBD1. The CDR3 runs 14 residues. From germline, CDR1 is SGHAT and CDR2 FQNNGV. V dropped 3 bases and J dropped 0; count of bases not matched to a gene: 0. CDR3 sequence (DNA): TGTGCCAGCAGCTTGGGACAGGCTAACTATGGCTACACCTTC. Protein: CASSLGQANYGYTF.

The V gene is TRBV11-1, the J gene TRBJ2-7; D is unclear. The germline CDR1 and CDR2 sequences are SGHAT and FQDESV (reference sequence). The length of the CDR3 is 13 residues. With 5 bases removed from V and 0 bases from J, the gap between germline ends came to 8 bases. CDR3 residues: CASSLRSSYEQYF. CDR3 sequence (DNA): TGTGCCAGCAGCCTTAGGAGCTCCTACGAGCAGTACTTC.

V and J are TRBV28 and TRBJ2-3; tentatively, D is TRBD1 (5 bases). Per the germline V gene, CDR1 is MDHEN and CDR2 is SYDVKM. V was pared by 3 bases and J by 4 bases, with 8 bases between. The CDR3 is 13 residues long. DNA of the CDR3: TGTGCCAGCAGTTTTGGGGCTGCAGATACGCAGTATTTT. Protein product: CASSFGAADTQYF.

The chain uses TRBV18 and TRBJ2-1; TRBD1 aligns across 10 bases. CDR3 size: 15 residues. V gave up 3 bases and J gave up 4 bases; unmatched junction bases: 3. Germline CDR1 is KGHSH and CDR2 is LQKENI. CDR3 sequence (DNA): TGTGCCAGCTCACCGGGACAGGGGTTTTACAATGAGCAGTTCTTC. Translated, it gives CASSPGQGFYNEQFF. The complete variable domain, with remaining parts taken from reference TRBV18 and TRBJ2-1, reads NAGVMQNPRHLVRRRGQEARLRCSPMKGHSHVYWYRQLPEEGLKFMVYLQKENIIDESGMPKERFSAEFPKEGPSILRIQQVVRGDSAAYFCASSPGQGFYNEQFFGPGTRLTVL.

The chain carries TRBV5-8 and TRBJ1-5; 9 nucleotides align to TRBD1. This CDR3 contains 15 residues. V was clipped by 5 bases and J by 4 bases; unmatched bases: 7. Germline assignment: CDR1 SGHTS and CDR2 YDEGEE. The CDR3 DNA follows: TGTGCCAGCAGAAGGGGACAGGGCTCTAATCAGCCCCAGCATTTT. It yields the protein CASRRGQGSNQPQHF.

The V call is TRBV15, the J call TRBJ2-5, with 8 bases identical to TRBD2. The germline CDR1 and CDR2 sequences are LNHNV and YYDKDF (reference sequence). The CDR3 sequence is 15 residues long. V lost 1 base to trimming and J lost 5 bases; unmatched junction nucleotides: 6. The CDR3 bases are TGTGCCACCAGCAGAGGGAGCGGGGGACGGGAGACCCAGTACTTC. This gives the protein CATSRGSGGRETQYF.

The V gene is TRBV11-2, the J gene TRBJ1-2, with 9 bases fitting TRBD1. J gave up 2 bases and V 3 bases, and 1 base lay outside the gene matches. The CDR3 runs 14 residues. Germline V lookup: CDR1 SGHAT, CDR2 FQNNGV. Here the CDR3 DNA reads TGTGCCAGCAGCTTTACAGGGGGCAACTATGGCTACACCTTC. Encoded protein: CASSFTGGNYGYTF.

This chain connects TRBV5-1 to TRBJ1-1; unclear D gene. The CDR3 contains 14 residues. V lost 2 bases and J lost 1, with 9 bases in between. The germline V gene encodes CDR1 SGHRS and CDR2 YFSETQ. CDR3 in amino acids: CASSLSSANTEAFF. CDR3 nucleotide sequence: TGCGCCAGCAGCTTATCCAGTGCGAACACTGAAGCTTTCTTT.

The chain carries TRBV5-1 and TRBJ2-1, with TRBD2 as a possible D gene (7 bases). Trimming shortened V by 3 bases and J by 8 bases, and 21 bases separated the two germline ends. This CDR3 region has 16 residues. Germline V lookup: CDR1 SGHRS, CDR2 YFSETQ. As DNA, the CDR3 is TGCGCCAGCAGCTCCCTGCGAGGGGGGGGCTCCTATGAGCAGTTCTTC. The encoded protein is CASSSLRGGGSYEQFF.

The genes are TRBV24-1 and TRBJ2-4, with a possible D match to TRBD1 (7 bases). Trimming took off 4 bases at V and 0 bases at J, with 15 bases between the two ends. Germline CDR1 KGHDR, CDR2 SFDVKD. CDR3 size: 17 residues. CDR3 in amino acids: CATSDSQGGLAKNIQYF. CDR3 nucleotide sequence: TGTGCCACCAGTGACTCTCAGGGGGGTCTAGCCAAAAACATTCAGTACTTC.

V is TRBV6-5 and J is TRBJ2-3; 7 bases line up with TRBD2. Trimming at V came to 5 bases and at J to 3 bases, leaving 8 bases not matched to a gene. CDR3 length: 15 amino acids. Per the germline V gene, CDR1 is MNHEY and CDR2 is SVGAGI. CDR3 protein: CASSRSGAPTDTQYF. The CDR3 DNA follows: TGTGCCAGCAGTAGAAGCGGGGCTCCTACAGATACGCAGTATTTT.

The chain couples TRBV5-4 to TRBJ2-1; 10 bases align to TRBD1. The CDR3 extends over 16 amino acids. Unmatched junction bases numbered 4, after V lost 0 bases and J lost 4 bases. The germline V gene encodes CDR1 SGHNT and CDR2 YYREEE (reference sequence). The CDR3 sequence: CASSLATGQGYNEQFF. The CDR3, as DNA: TGTGCCAGCAGCTTGGCGACGGGACAGGGGTACAATGAGCAGTTCTTC.

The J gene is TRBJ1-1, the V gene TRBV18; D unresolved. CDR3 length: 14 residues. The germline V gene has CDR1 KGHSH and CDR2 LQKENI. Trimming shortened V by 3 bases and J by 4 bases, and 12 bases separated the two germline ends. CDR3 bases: TGTGCCAGCTCACCCCGGGATTGGATCACTGAAGCTTTCTTT. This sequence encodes CASSPRDWITEAFF.

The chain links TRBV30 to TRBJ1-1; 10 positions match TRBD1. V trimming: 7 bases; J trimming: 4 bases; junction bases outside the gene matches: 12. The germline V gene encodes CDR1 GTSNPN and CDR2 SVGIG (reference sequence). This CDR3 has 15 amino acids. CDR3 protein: CASGQGPVKGTEAFF. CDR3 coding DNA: TGTGCCTCGGGACAGGGGCCCGTCAAGGGCACTGAAGCTTTCTTT.

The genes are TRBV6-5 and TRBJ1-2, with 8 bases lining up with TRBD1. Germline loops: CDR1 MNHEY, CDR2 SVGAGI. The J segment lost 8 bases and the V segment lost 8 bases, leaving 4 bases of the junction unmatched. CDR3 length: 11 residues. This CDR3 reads CASYDRGGYTF. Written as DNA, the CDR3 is TGTGCCAGCTACGACAGGGGCGGCTACACCTTC.

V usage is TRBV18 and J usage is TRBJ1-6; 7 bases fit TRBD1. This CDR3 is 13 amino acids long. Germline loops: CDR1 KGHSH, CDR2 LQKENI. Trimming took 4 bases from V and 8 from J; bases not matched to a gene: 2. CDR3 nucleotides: TGTGCCAGCTCACTCACAGGGGATTCACCCCTCCACTTT. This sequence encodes CASSLTGDSPLHF.

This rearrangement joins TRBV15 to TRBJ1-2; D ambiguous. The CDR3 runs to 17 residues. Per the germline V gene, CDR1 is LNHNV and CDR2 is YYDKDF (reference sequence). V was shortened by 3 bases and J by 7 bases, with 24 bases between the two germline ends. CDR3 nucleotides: TGTGCCACCAGCAGTGCCCGTTGGGTCTCTGGAGGGAGTGGCTACACCTTC. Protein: CATSSARWVSGGSGYTF.

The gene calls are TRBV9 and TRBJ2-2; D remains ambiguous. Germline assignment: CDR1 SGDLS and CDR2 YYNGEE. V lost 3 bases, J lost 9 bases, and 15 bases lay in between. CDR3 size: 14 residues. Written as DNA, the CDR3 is TGTGCCAGCAGCGCACAACCTTTAGCCAGGGAGCTGTTTTTT. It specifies CASSAQPLARELFF.